This T cell receptor beta chain is from a study of blood T cell repertoires in COVID-19. Across the whole study: PBMCs, B-cell-depleted T cells, or T cells were the source of the cDNA or gDNA that made up the material.

Sequenced by immunoSEQ multiplex PCR; TCRdb stores in-frame clones only, minus some. The sample lists approximately 120,000 clones, just over 75% seen once, with about 10% in the top ten. There are 14 residues in the CDR3. Germline assignment: CDR1 SGHDT and CDR2 YYEEEE. The V gene end was trimmed by 5 bases and the J gene end by 5 bases; junction bases not matched to a gene: 9. This receptor was identified in a human donor in a cohort sampled during active COVID-19. The chain has TRBV5-6 and TRBJ1-1; TRBD1 agrees at 7 bases. Material: peripheral blood. Here the CDR3 DNA reads TGTGCCAGCAGTCCTCCTGACAGGGAGACTGAAGCTTTCTTT. As protein: CASSPPDRETEAFF.